Listed here are 16 T cell receptor beta chains from one sample, sequenced in a study of breast tumors, draining lymph nodes, adjacent tissues. Breast cancer patients provided tissue from their axillary draining lymph nodes. TCRdb processed the multiplex PCR reads anew with MiXCR; each CDR3 protein has one entry. The sample holds 150,000 to 200,000 distinct CDR3 sequences, around a third seen once. Material for sequencing was axillary lymph node tissue. These receptors all stem from a female donor with breast cancer. Some clones in this sample may be carry-over from other donors' samples.

A few counts support this clonotype. V and J are TRBV3-2 and TRBJ1-3. TRBV3-2 corresponds to a pseudogene. This CDR3 has 17 residues. CDR3 sequence reads: CASSQVVKGILGNTIYF. The DNA of the CDR3 is TGTGCCAGCAGCCAAGTTGTGAAGGGTATACTCGGAAACACCATATATTTT.

The rearrangement links TRBV15 to TRBJ2-2; D may be TRBD1 (6 bases). This CDR3 spans 14 amino acids. Germline-derived CDR1 and CDR2 are LNHNV and YYDKDF (reference sequence). Deletions cut 0 bases from V and 8 bases from J, with 10 bases between. In DNA, the CDR3 is TGTGCCACCAGCAGAGAGGCCGGGACAGGGGAGCTGTTTTTT. It translates to CATSREAGTGELFF.

The sample holds a few counts of this clonotype. The CDR3 sequence is CATSRDWGQGRSTKNIQYF. The DNA for the CDR3 is TGTGCCACCAGCAGAGATTGGGGACAGGGGCGCTCAACCAAAAACATTCAGTACTTC. This chain uses TRBV15 with TRBJ2-4, with TRBD1 identical over 10 bases. The CDR3 is made up of 19 amino acids. Germline V CDR1 and CDR2: LNHNV, YYDKDF (reference sequence). V lost 0 bases, J lost 2 bases, and 10 bases stayed unmatched.

Ten or more counts support this clonotype. J is TRBJ1-2 and V is TRBV7-9, with D perhaps TRBD1 (6 bases). The length of the CDR3 is 16 residues. Germline assignment: CDR1 SEHNR and CDR2 FQNEAQ (reference sequence). V dropped 5 bases and J dropped 6 bases, with 22 bases sitting between them. CDR3 sequence (DNA): TGTGCCAGCAGCCCACCCAATTCCCAACAGGGTAATGGCTACACCTTC. Translated: CASSPPNSQQGNGYTF.

This clonotype was counted at least ten times. The chain links TRBV5-6 to TRBJ2-5, with a possible D match to TRBD1 (5 bases). Germline CDR1 SGHDT, CDR2 YYEEEE. This CDR3 contains 14 residues. The V gene lost 3 bases and the J gene lost 7 bases, with 16 bases spanning the gap. The CDR3 DNA reads TGTGCCAGCAGCTCGGACACTGCCATGGGGACCCAGTACTTC. Its translation: CASSSDTAMGTQYF.

In its sample, this clonotype was seen many times. The rearrangement joins TRBV7-2 to TRBJ1-5; D may be TRBD1 (5 bases). CDR1 and CDR2 (germline): SGHTA, FQGNSA. The CDR3 has 15 residues. The ends were cut back, 6 bases at V and 3 bases at J, with 15 bases in the middle. The CDR3 loop reads CASSSVDSLNQPQHF. The CDR3 nucleotides read TGTGCCAGCAGTTCCGTCGACAGTCTCAATCAGCCCCAGCATTTT.

This clonotype was seen ten or more times. This chain uses TRBV5-6 with TRBJ2-7; TRBD2 agrees at 7 bases. The CDR3 runs to 15 residues. The trim removed 3 bases at V and 9 bases at J, leaving 15 bases unmatched. Germline V CDR1 and CDR2: SGHDT, YYEEEE. CDR3 nucleotide sequence: TGTGCCAGCAGCTCCGCCGGGACTACCAGTGTACGGCAGTACTTC. It encodes CASSSAGTTSVRQYF.

This clonotype was counted ten times or more. The rearrangement uses TRBV19 and TRBJ1-2, with D perhaps TRBD1 (6 bases). This CDR3 spans 15 amino acids. The germline CDR1 and CDR2 sequences are LNHDA and SQIVND (reference sequence). V was trimmed by 6 bases and J by 5 bases, leaving 19 bases between them. The CDR3 here is CASSQYTQGSYGYTF. Here the CDR3 DNA reads TGTGCCAGTAGCCAGTATACCCAGGGGTCGTATGGCTACACCTTC.

This sequence joins TRBV28 and TRBJ2-7; TRBD2 is a possible D gene (6 bases). Trimming removed 3 bases at V and 2 bases at J, with 11 bases between. Germline CDR1 is MDHEN and CDR2 is SYDVKM. The CDR3 loop spans 14 amino acids. The DNA of the CDR3 is TGTGCCAGCAGTTTCGTCACGGGGGCCTACGAGCAGTACTTC. Protein product: CASSFVTGAYEQYF.

The chain joins TRBV27 to TRBJ2-7, with 8 bases fitting TRBD2. V shed 3 bases, J shed 3 bases, and the junction held 7 bases outside the gene matches. Germline assignment: CDR1 MNHEY and CDR2 SMNVEV (reference sequence). The CDR3 loop spans 15 amino acids. CDR3 amino acids: CASSLAGGRIYEQYF. For the CDR3, the DNA is TGTGCCAGCAGTTTGGCGGGGGGAAGGATCTACGAGCAGTACTTC.

In its sample, this clonotype was seen many times. The V and J genes are TRBV6-6 and TRBJ2-7; D might be TRBD1 (6 bases). Looked up from germline, CDR1 is MNHNY and CDR2 is SVGAGI (reference sequence). The CDR3 has 12 residues. V was pared by 6 bases and J by 5 bases, with 11 bases between. CDR3: CASRDSNHEQYF. CDR3 DNA: TGTGCCAGCAGGGACAGCAACCACGAGCAGTACTTC.

This clonotype appeared many times. DNA for the CDR3: TGTGCCAGCTCACCGTTGGGGGAGTCTGGCTACACCTTC. As protein: CASSPLGESGYTF. V is TRBV18 and J is TRBJ1-2; possibly TRBD1 for D (5 bases). The germline V and J ends were trimmed by 3 bases and 7 bases, with 12 bases remaining between them. The CDR3 loop spans 13 amino acids. CDR1 and CDR2 (germline): KGHSH, LQKENI.

Many counts were recorded for this clonotype. CDR3 loop: CSARYGSGGWPDEQFF. The DNA of the CDR3 is TGCAGCGCCCGATACGGTAGCGGGGGGTGGCCCGATGAGCAGTTCTTC. The V gene is TRBV29-1, the J gene TRBJ2-1, with 10 nucleotides matching TRBD2. Germline CDR1 is SQVTM and CDR2 is ANQGSEA. J lost 8 bases, V lost 7 bases, and 17 bases had no gene match. This CDR3 spans 16 amino acids.

This clonotype was detected many times. This rearrangement joins TRBV7-3 to TRBJ2-2; 11 bases line up with TRBD1. CDR1 SGHTA and CDR2 FQGTGA come from the germline V gene. The length of the CDR3 is 16 residues. Losses at the gene ends were 5 bases for V and 4 bases for J; bases not matched to a gene: 6. CDR3 coding DNA: TGTGCCAGCAGCACAAGGGACAGGGGGGGCACCGGGGAGCTGTTTTTT. Its protein is CASSTRDRGGTGELFF.

In this sample, this clonotype turned up many times. The chain has TRBV20-1 and TRBJ2-3; D possibly matches TRBD1 or TRBD2 (5 bases each). Trimming removed 3 bases at V and 2 bases at J, with 15 bases between. Germline loops: CDR1 DFQATT, CDR2 SNEGSKA (reference sequence). The CDR3 consists of 15 residues. DNA for the CDR3: TGCAGTGCTAGGAATCCGGGACGGTTCACAGATACGCAGTATTTT. It encodes CSARNPGRFTDTQYF.

This clonotype has a count of ten or more. This chain connects TRBV19 to TRBJ1-6; maybe TRBD1 (5 bases). The CDR3 has 15 residues. Per germline, CDR1 LNHDA and CDR2 SQIVND (reference sequence). V lost 5 bases and J lost 3, with 11 bases in between. CDR3 sequence: CASSVQDSYNSPLHF. In DNA, the CDR3 is TGTGCCAGTAGTGTACAAGACAGCTATAATTCACCCCTCCACTTT.